The 27 T cell receptor beta chains in this list originate from one sample, sequenced in a study of T-cell reconstitution after alpha-beta-depleted transplantation in children (dated by TCRdb to the mid-2010s). Libraries were built with PCR. Data came from an Illumina HiSeq 2500. Molecular barcoding was employed in the preparation of TCR libraries, with unique molecular identifiers being used to normalize TCRbeta repertoire quantification. Clones were called with MiXCR by TCRdb after fastp trimmed the public reads at Q25, and only in-frame beta chains were retained. Every distinct CDR3 protein forms one entry, paired with its most common genes and DNA. Present in this sample are approximately 97,000 distinct CDR3 sequences, under 9% of which were seen just once. Of the sample, over 15% falls within the top ten clones. Sample treatment or condition, as interpreted from the label and publication: allogeneic hematopoietic cell transplantation with graft depleted of TCRalphabeta T cells and CD19 B cells.

The sequences come from PBMCs, collected before TCRalphabeta/CD19-depleted stem cell transplant. The receptors were sampled from a boy aged 2 to 10 with acute lymphoblastic leukemia, due to receive a stem cell transplant.

This clonotype appeared many times. The chain employs TRBV12-3 or TRBV12-4 and TRBJ1-1; 7 bases are shared with TRBD1. The CDR3 sequence is 15 residues long. Trimming cost V 1 base and J 0 bases; bases outside gene matches: 2. The CDR3 DNA follows: TGTGCCAGCAGTTTAGACAGGGGCATGAACACTGAAGCTTTCTTT. It codes for CASSLDRGMNTEAFF.

This clonotype was recorded a few times. This chain joins TRBV3-1 and TRBJ1-2, with D hard to call. The CDR3 sequence is 14 residues long. Trimming took 0 bases from V and 8 from J, leaving 13 bases between them. From germline, CDR1 is LGHDT and CDR2 YNNKEL (reference sequence). The DNA for the CDR3 is TGTGCCAGCAGCCAAGATGTTGGAGCGAAAGGCTACACCTTC. Amino acids: CASSQDVGAKGYTF.

This clonotype was counted only a few times. J is TRBJ1-2 and V is TRBV5-5, with D unresolved. The germline V and J ends were trimmed by 6 bases and 3 bases, with 18 bases remaining between them. Per germline, CDR1 SGHKS and CDR2 YYEKEE (reference sequence). This CDR3 has 15 amino acids. Here the CDR3 DNA reads TGTGCCAGCACCGTATTGGGCAGGAGATACTATGGCTACACCTTC. Its translation: CASTVLGRRYYGYTF.

The chain couples TRBV9 to TRBJ2-5; D gene uncertain. Germline CDR1 is SGDLS and CDR2 is YYNGEE. The CDR3 spans 15 residues. Trimming removed 0 bases from V and 4 bases from J, with 13 bases in between. For the CDR3, the DNA is TGTGCCAGCAGCGTAGGGGCGACGGTGGGAGAGACCCAGTACTTC. Its translation: CASSVGATVGETQYF.

The J gene is TRBJ1-2, the V gene TRBV20-1; maybe TRBD1 (5 bases). Germline V lookup: CDR1 DFQATT, CDR2 SNEGSKA (reference sequence). V lost 6 bases, J lost 5 bases, and 10 bases lay in between. CDR3 length: 11 residues. CDR3 in DNA: TGCAGTGCAGGGACTTTATATGGCTACACCTTC. As protein: CSAGTLYGYTF.

This clonotype has at least ten counts. V usage is TRBV5-1 and J usage is TRBJ2-5; the match to TRBD2 covers 10 bases. This CDR3 contains 15 residues. Per the germline V gene, CDR1 is SGHRS and CDR2 is YFSETQ. J gave up 6 bases and V 4 bases, and 9 bases lay outside the gene matches. The CDR3 region is CASSLTSGEPQTQYF. Written as DNA, the CDR3 is TGCGCCAGCAGCCTTACTAGCGGGGAGCCGCAGACCCAGTACTTC.

This clonotype was counted at least ten times. V and J are TRBV7-2 and TRBJ1-1; D possibly corresponds to TRBD1 (6 bases). Germline assignment: CDR1 SGHTA and CDR2 FQGNSA. Trimming removed 4 bases from V and 8 bases from J, with 14 bases in between. The CDR3 runs 13 residues. The CDR3 reads CASSWRGATEAFF. DNA of the CDR3: TGTGCCAGCAGCTGGAGGGGGGCCACGGAAGCTTTCTTT.

This sequence joins TRBV12-3 or TRBV12-4 and TRBJ1-1; D unresolved. Trimming stripped 3 bases from V and 4 bases from J, with 15 bases between. The CDR3 runs 15 residues. The CDR3 coding sequence is TGTGCCAGCAGTTTCTTGACCGCGGGGAGCACTGAAGCTTTCTTT. This encodes CASSFLTAGSTEAFF.

This clonotype was recorded at least ten times. This chain links TRBV12-3 or TRBV12-4 with TRBJ1-2; TRBD1 agrees at 10 bases. The CDR3 runs to 12 residues. Losses at the gene ends were 6 bases for V and 8 bases for J; bases not matched to a gene: 3. The CDR3 reads CASRRTGGGYTF. The CDR3 DNA reads TGTGCCAGCAGGCGGACAGGGGGAGGCTACACCTTC.

This clonotype was picked up many times. The rearrangement links TRBV4-3 to TRBJ1-1; D uncertain. This CDR3 spans 16 amino acids. From germline, CDR1 is LGHNA and CDR2 YSLEER. The ends were cut back, 1 base at V and 5 bases at J, with 17 bases in the middle. For the CDR3, the DNA is TGCGCCAGCAGCCAAGGAACGGGTGCGGGAGCGACTGAAGCTTTCTTT. Its protein product is CASSQGTGAGATEAFF.

This clonotype was seen ten or more times. This chain's CDR3 is CSALSGLQETQYF. CDR3 bases: TGCAGTGCTTTATCAGGGCTCCAAGAGACCCAGTACTTC. The chain employs TRBV20-1 and TRBJ2-5; the D gene is possibly TRBD1 (5 bases). Germline CDR1 and CDR2: DFQATT and SNEGSKA (reference sequence). This CDR3 is built from 13 residues. Deletions cut 5 bases from V and 1 base from J, with 11 bases between.

This clonotype came up many times. V usage is TRBV11-2 and J usage is TRBJ2-5; a weak D match, TRBD1 (6 bases). Germline V CDR1 and CDR2: SGHAT, FQNNGV. The CDR3 is made up of 16 amino acids. Trimming removed 2 bases at V and 1 base at J, with 14 bases between. The CDR3 coding sequence is TGTGCCAGCAGCTTACGGGACACCCTCCGCCAAGAGACCCAGTACTTC. It specifies CASSLRDTLRQETQYF.

The sample holds many counts of this clonotype. The chain has TRBV5-1 and TRBJ2-5, with D maybe TRBD2 (5 bases). In germline, CDR1 is SGHRS, CDR2 YFSETQ. The CDR3 is made up of 13 amino acids. The V end lost 7 bases, the J end lost 7 bases, and 17 bases lay between the germline ends. The CDR3 region is CASYFTGDGTQYF. The CDR3 DNA reads as TGCGCCAGCTATTTCACCGGGGATGGGACCCAGTACTTC. Variable domain in full (rest from reference TRBV5-1 and TRBJ2-5): KAGVTQTPRYLIKTRGQQVTLSCSPISGHRSVSWYQQTPGQGLQFLFEYFSETQRNKGNFPGRFSGRQFSNSRSEMNVSTLELGDSALYLCASYFTGDGTQYFGPGTRLLVL.

Points on this clonotype: One base away lies a much larger clone, so this may be a sequencing read error. V and J are TRBV6-2 or TRBV6-3 and TRBJ2-3; no clear D. This CDR3 has 14 residues. Germline V lookup: CDR1 MNHEY, CDR2 SVGEGT. The DNA of the CDR3 is TGTGCCAGCAGAGGTGGTCTTTTCACATATACGCAGTATTTT. Its translation is CASRGGLFTYTQYF.

A few counts support this clonotype. V and J are TRBV20-1 and TRBJ2-3; 9 bases are shared with TRBD1. Germline-derived CDR1 and CDR2 are DFQATT and SNEGSKA (reference sequence). The CDR3 loop spans 14 amino acids. The V and J ends lost 6 bases and 4 bases, in that order; junction bases with no gene match: 8. This chain's CDR3 is CSARSGTGSDTQYF. CDR3 coding DNA: TGCAGTGCGCGATCCGGGACAGGGTCAGATACGCAGTATTTT.

This clonotype was counted ten times or more. The DNA for the CDR3 is TGTGCCAGCAGTTATAGCGGGGGGGATTACAATGAGCAGTTCTTC. Its protein is CASSYSGGDYNEQFF. The V gene is TRBV6-5, the J gene TRBJ2-1; 11 bases map to TRBD2. The CDR3 has 15 residues. After removal of 3 bases from V and 4 bases from J, the junction contained 2 bases not matched to a gene. CDR1 MNHEY and CDR2 SVGAGI come from the germline V gene.

This clonotype was seen ten or more times. The DNA for the CDR3 is TGTGCCAGCTTAGGGGACGTTGGTGAAAAACTGTTTTTT. It encodes CASLGDVGEKLFF. V usage is TRBV12-3 or TRBV12-4 and J usage is TRBJ1-4; a weak D match, TRBD1 (5 bases). The CDR3 totals 13 residues. V was shortened by 8 bases and J by 7 bases, with 14 bases between the two germline ends.

This clonotype has only a few counts. The chain joins TRBV6-1 to TRBJ2-3; D is possibly TRBD2 (5 bases). Between the trimmed V and J ends, which lost 6 bases and 6 bases, there was a span of 10 bases. The germline gives CDR1 MNHNS, CDR2 SASEGT. The CDR3 spans 12 residues. The chain's CDR3 is CASSPSGDTQYF. The CDR3 DNA is TGTGCCAGCAGCCCCTCGGGGGATACGCAGTATTTT.

This clonotype was seen ten or more times. V gene TRBV6-4 combines with J gene TRBJ2-1; 11 bases map to TRBD2. Trimming removed 3 bases from V and 4 bases from J; junction bases left unmatched: 5. Looked up from germline, CDR1 is MRHNA and CDR2 is SNTAGT. This CDR3 contains 16 residues. CDR3 sequence reads: CASSEGPSGGYNEQFF. The CDR3 region has the DNA TGTGCCAGCAGTGAAGGTCCTAGCGGGGGGTACAATGAGCAGTTCTTC.

In its sample, this clonotype was seen a few times. The rearrangement links TRBV6-2 or TRBV6-3 to TRBJ2-1; 7 bases map to TRBD2. CDR3 length: 16 residues. The germline CDR1 and CDR2 sequences are MNHEY and SVGEGT. The CDR3 nucleotides read TGTGCTACCAGTCGGGGCGGGGGTTACTCCTACAATGAGCAGTTCTTC. This codes for CATSRGGGYSYNEQFF.

In this sample, this clonotype turned up many times. The chain carries TRBV27 and TRBJ2-1, with D hard to call. From germline, CDR1 is MNHEY and CDR2 SMNVEV (reference sequence). V was pared by 2 bases and J by 4 bases, with 6 bases between. The CDR3 spans 13 residues. The DNA for the CDR3 is TGTGCCAGCAGTTTAAGCAGATACAATGAGCAGTTCTTC. It codes for CASSLSRYNEQFF.

This clonotype was detected only a few times. This chain joins TRBV12-3 or TRBV12-4 and TRBJ2-3; no reliable D call. This CDR3 has 16 residues. V lost 5 bases, J lost 2 bases, and 17 bases lay in between. CDR3 in DNA: TGTGCCAGCAGTCCCTCTTCTCAGGCCTCCACAGATACGCAGTATTTT. Protein product: CASSPSSQASTDTQYF.

This clonotype was counted a few times. The V and J genes are TRBV20-1 and TRBJ1-2; D may be TRBD1 (6 bases). CDR3 length equals 13 residues. The germline V gene has CDR1 DFQATT and CDR2 SNEGSKA (reference sequence). V lost 4 bases, J lost 1 base, and 10 bases lay in between. The DNA for the CDR3 is TGCAGTGCTATCCGACAGGATAACTATGGCTACACCTTC. Its protein is CSAIRQDNYGYTF.

This clonotype was observed at least ten times. The chain recombines TRBV28 with TRBJ2-2; a possible D gene is TRBD2 (5 bases). The ends were cut back, 6 bases at V and 1 base at J, with 12 bases in the middle. CDR3 size: 15 residues. Germline lookup yields CDR1 MDHEN and CDR2 SYDVKM. CDR3 sequence reads: CASSPGWLNTGELFF. The CDR3 nucleotides read TGTGCCAGCAGCCCGGGATGGCTGAACACCGGGGAGCTGTTTTTT.

Notes on this clonotype: Here the CDR3 omits its conserved ending phenylalanine or tryptophan, so a read error is the likely source. The chain's CDR3 is CSARPTGTGTLHS. DNA of the CDR3: TGCAGTGCTAGACCAACCGGGACAGGGACCCTCCACTCT. The chain links TRBV20-1 to TRBJ1-6; 9 bases match TRBD1. The CDR3 is made up of 13 amino acids. After removal of 2 bases from V and 14 bases from J, the junction contained 7 bases not matched to a gene. Germline-derived CDR1 and CDR2 are DFQATT and SNEGSKA (reference sequence).

This sequence joins TRBV6-4 and TRBJ1-6, with 8 bases matching TRBD1. This CDR3 comprises 14 residues. V lost 3 bases and J lost 6; bases outside the gene matches: 1. Germline CDR1 reads MRHNA; CDR2 reads SNTAGT. CDR3 region: CASSETGANSPLHF. The DNA of the CDR3 is TGTGCCAGCAGTGAGACAGGGGCTAATTCACCCCTCCACTTT.

This clonotype occurred many times. This chain uses TRBV7-8 with TRBJ1-6, with D maybe TRBD1 (6 bases). The V gene's germline CDR1 is SGHVS and CDR2 FQNEAQ. The V end was cut by 3 bases, the J end by 0 bases, with 15 bases between. The CDR3 length is 18 residues. The CDR3 nucleotides are TGTGCCAGCAGCTTGACGGGACACTCAAACTCCTATAATTCACCCCTCCACTTT. Its translation: CASSLTGHSNSYNSPLHF.